This T cell receptor (beta chain) came from a study of T-cell memory formation after mild COVID-19. Overall study context: Each donor largely had its own TCR clusters.

MiXCR was run by TCRdb on the 5' RACE reads, yielding one entry per CDR3 protein. Among more than 350,000 distinct CDR3 sequences, 20% to 25% were seen once, and the ten largest hold around 12%. As for this clonotype: What it binds is not known.

Germline CDR1 and CDR2: SGHNT and YENEEA. Trimming removed 0 bases from V and 7 bases from J; junction bases left unmatched: 4. The CDR3 runs to 15 residues. Study findings and constraints: CD4/CD8 balance held among clones contracting day 15 to 85, and later expanders leaned CD4+. The finding that pre-infection memory included some responding clones suggested that cross-reactive memory joined. For contracting clones, CD4+ ones sat mainly in CM and EM, CD8+ in EMRA.

The J gene is TRBJ2-1, the V gene TRBV11-3; TRBD2 aligns across 9 bases. The source material was PBMCs or a T cell subset sorted from them (not recorded which). This TCR was sampled from an adult woman who had mild COVID-19 (a few samples of this study predate the infection). Cell type and time point are not known. CDR3 nucleotides: TGTGCCAGCAGCTTAGACGGGCTAGCGGGAAATGAGCAGTTCTTC. Translated: CASSLDGLAGNEQFF. Full variable domain (outside the CDR3, taken from reference TRBV11-3 and TRBJ2-1): EAGVVQSPRYKIIEKKQPVAFWCNPISGHNTLYWYLQNLGQGPELLIRYENEEAVDDSQLPKDRFSAERLKGVDSTLKIQPAELGDSAVYLCASSLDGLAGNEQFFGPGTRLTVL.